A single sample gave rise to the 2 T cell receptor beta chains below, sequenced in a study of response to subunit inactivated influenza vaccine. Each CDR3 protein gets one entry after TCRdb re-called the RT-PCR reads with MiXCR. The sample has 500,000 to 550,000 distinct CDR3 sequences; approximately 7.7% are singletons. The specimen comprised PBMCs from blood, sampled about 24 months after vaccination. These receptors were taken from a man between 50 and 75 years old who received an inactivated influenza vaccine.

This clonotype has a count of ten or more. This chain links TRBV7-2 with TRBJ1-5; D is undetermined. Per the germline V gene, CDR1 is SGHTA and CDR2 is FQGNSA. Trimming took off 5 bases at V and 4 bases at J, with 15 bases between the two ends. There are 15 residues in the CDR3. CDR3 residues: CASSLSVQANQPQHF. In DNA form, the CDR3 reads TGTGCCAGCAGCCTCTCGGTGCAGGCGAATCAGCCCCAGCATTTT.

The rearrangement joins TRBV20-1 to TRBJ2-3, with D uncertain. Germline lookup yields CDR1 DFQATT and CDR2 SNEGSKA (reference sequence). The V and J ends lost 5 bases and 6 bases respectively, with 24 bases between them. CDR3 length equals 16 residues. Here the CDR3 reads CSASPGLTVFRDTQYF. The CDR3 DNA reads TGCAGTGCTTCGCCCGGGCTAACCGTTTTTCGGGATACGCAGTATTTT.